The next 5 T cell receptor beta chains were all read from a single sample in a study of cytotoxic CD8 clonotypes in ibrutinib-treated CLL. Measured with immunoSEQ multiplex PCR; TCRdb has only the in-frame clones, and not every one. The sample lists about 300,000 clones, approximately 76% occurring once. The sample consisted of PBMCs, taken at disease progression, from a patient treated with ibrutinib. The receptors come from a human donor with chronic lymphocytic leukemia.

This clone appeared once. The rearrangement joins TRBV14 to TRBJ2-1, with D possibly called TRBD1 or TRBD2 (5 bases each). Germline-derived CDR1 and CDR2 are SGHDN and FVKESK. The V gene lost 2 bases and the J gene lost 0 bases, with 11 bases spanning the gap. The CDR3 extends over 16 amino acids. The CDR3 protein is CASSQWGRSSYNEQFF. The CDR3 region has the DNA TGTGCCAGCAGCCAATGGGGACGGAGCTCCTACAATGAGCAGTTCTTC.

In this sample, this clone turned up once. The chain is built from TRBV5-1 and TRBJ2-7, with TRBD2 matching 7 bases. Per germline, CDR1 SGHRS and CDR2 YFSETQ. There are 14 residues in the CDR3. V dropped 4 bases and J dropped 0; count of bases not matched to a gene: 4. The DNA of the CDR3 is TGCGCCAGCAGCGGGACGGGGGGCTCCTACGAGCAGTACTTC. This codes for CASSGTGGSYEQYF. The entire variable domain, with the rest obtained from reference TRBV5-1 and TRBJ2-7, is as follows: KAGVTQTPRYLIKTRGQQVTLSCSPISGHRSVSWYQQTPGQGLQFLFEYFSETQRNKGNFPGRFSGRQFSNSRSEMNVSTLELGDSALYLCASSGTGGSYEQYFGPGTRLTVT.

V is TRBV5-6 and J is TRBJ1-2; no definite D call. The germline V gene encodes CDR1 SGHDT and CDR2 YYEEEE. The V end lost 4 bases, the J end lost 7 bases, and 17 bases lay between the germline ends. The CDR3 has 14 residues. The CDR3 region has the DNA TGTGCCAGCAGCACCTTACAGATCTCGGCTGGCTACACCTTC. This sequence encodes CASSTLQISAGYTF.

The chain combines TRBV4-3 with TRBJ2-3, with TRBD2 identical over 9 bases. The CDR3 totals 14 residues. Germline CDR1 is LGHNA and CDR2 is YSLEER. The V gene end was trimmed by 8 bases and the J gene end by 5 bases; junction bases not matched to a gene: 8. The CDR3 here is CASSQGLAEDTQYF. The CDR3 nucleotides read TGCGCCAGCTCACAGGGACTAGCTGAAGATACGCAGTATTTT.

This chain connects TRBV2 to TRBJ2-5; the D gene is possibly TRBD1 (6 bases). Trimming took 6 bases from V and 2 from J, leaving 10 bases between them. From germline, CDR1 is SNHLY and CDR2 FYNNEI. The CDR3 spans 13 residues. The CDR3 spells CASRGQPQETQYF. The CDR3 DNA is TGTGCCAGCAGAGGACAGCCACAAGAGACCCAGTACTTC.